The rows below give T cell receptor beta chains drawn from one sample of a study of blood T cells in healthy people across ages. TCRdb redid the calling of the 5' RACE reads with MiXCR, one entry per CDR3 protein. Of fewer than 700,000 distinct CDR3 sequences listed, roughly two fifths are singletons. The sample comprised blood. Source of these receptors: an older man in good health. Both conserved end residues are part of each CDR3. D genes are given only for firm matches. Rows give clone size only sometimes, using once, few, many, or a class for an expanded clone.

TRBJ1-2 . TRBV29-1 . CSVFEGYGYTF TGCAGCGTTTTTGAGGGCTATGGCTACACCTTC
TRBJ1-5 TRBD1 TRBV7-9 . CASSITTGGNQPQHF TGTGCAAGCAGCATAACAACAGGGGGCAATCAGCCCCAGCATTTT
TRBJ2-5 . TRBV18 few CASSALGGETQYF TGTGCCAGCTCAGCCCTAGGGGGAGAGACCCAGTACTTC
TRBJ2-7 . TRBV7-2 few CASSLKGTPSYEQYF TGTGCCAGCAGCTTAAAAGGGACACCATCCTACGAGCAGTACTTC
TRBJ2-1 . TRBV6-2/TRBV6-3 few CATHLYESSYNEQFF TGTGCCACACATCTGTACGAAAGCTCCTACAATGAGCAGTTCTTC
TRBJ2-5 TRBD2 TRBV20-1 few CSARDPLGGVGETQYF TGCAGTGCTAGAGATCCCCTCGGGGGGGTCGGAGAGACCCAGTACTTC
TRBJ2-1 TRBD2 TRBV6-2/TRBV6-3 . CASRLGTSGYNEQFF TGTGCCAGCAGACTCGGGACTAGCGGTTACAATGAGCAGTTCTTC
TRBJ2-3 . TRBV28 many CASSSNTQYF TGTGCCAGCAGTTCGAATACGCAGTATTTT
TRBJ2-2 . TRBV7-2 once CASSLEAPGLDTGELFF TGTGCCAGCAGCTTAGAGGCGCCGGGACTGGACACCGGGGAGCTGTTTTTT
TRBJ2-3 . TRBV9 few CASSVAVAAPTDTQYF TGTGCCAGCAGCGTAGCTGTTGCAGCGCCTACAGATACGCAGTATTTT
TRBJ2-5 . TRBV6-2/TRBV6-3 . CASTQGGGTAQETQYF TGTGCCAGCACCCAAGGTGGGGGGACAGCTCAAGAGACCCAGTACTTC
TRBJ2-7 TRBD2 TRBV12-3/TRBV12-4 few CASSSHSGGNYEQYF TGTGCCAGCAGTTCCCATAGCGGGGGCAACTACGAGCAGTACTTC
TRBJ2-1 . TRBV28 once CASRGTGDNEQFF TGTGCCAGCAGGGGGACTGGAGACAATGAGCAGTTCTTC
TRBJ2-3 . TRBV7-2 . CASSLGGFSTDTQYF TGTGCCAGCAGCTTAGGGGGTTTCAGCACAGATACGCAGTATTTT
TRBJ2-7 TRBD1 TRBV5-1 . CASSAGQGPHYEQYF TGCGCCAGCAGCGCCGGACAGGGGCCCCACTACGAGCAGTACTTC
TRBJ2-1 TRBD2 TRBV27 . CAGSPGLASYNEQFF TGTGCCGGCAGTCCCGGACTAGCGTCTTACAATGAGCAGTTCTTC
TRBJ2-7 TRBD1 TRBV6-2/TRBV6-3 . CASRRQGRTYEQYF TGTGCCAGCAGACGACAGGGGCGAACCTACGAGCAGTACTTC
TRBJ2-3 TRBD2 TRBV2 few CASSRLAGGSDTQYF TGTGCCAGCTCCAGACTAGCGGGAGGTTCAGATACGCAGTATTTT
TRBJ2-3 TRBD2 TRBV7-2 few CASSFLTSGGLDTQYF TGTGCCAGCAGCTTCCTGACTAGCGGGGGCTTAGATACGCAGTATTTT
TRBJ2-2 TRBD2 TRBV20-1 . CSAWTSGPNTGELFF TGCAGTGCTTGGACTAGCGGACCGAACACCGGGGAGCTGTTTTTT
TRBJ2-5 . TRBV7-2 . CASSLDFYQETQYF TGTGCCAGCAGCTTAGACTTTTACCAAGAGACCCAGTACTTC
TRBJ1-1 . TRBV27 few CASSRGAMNTEAFF TGTGCCAGCAGTCGGGGGGCGATGAACACTGAAGCTTTCTTT
TRBJ1-1 . TRBV5-1 few CASSLAIHMNTEAFF TGCGCCAGCAGCTTGGCAATCCACATGAACACTGAAGCTTTCTTT
TRBJ2-5 TRBD2 TRBV5-1 many CASSLPTSGRAGETQYF TGCGCCAGCAGCCTACCGACTAGCGGGAGGGCTGGGGAGACCCAGTACTTC
TRBJ2-2 . TRBV4-2 . CASSQAGLGMGTGELFF TGTGCCAGCAGCCAAGCCGGTTTAGGGATGGGTACCGGGGAGCTGTTTTTT
TRBJ2-2 . TRBV20-1 few CSARKGIANTGELFF TGCAGTGCTAGGAAAGGGATCGCGAACACCGGGGAGCTGTTTTTT
TRBJ2-1 . TRBV20-1 few CSALGRGGGGYNEQFF TGCAGTGCTTTGGGGAGGGGCGGAGGGGGCTACAATGAGCAGTTCTTC
TRBJ2-7 . TRBV4-1 . CVSSQDGGYSSSYEQYF TGCGTCAGCAGCCAAGATGGTGGGTACTCGAGCTCCTACGAGCAGTACTTC
TRBJ2-5 . TRBV7-2 . CASSLASGPVETQYF TGTGCCAGCAGCTTAGCATCGGGCCCCGTAGAGACCCAGTACTTC
TRBJ2-7 TRBD1 TRBV6-2/TRBV6-3 few CASSSTGQGYYEQYF TGTGCCAGCAGTTCGACAGGACAGGGGTACTACGAGCAGTACTTC
TRBJ2-3 . TRBV5-1 . CASSLWGLGTDTQYF TGCGCCAGCAGCTTGTGGGGGCTGGGCACAGATACGCAGTATTTT
TRBJ2-7 . TRBV4-3 many CASSQEAGPYEQYF TGCGCCAGCAGCCAAGAGGCGGGACCCTACGAGCAGTACTTC
TRBJ1-1 TRBD1 TRBV20-1 . CSARDPGQANTEAFF TGCAGTGCTAGAGATCCGGGACAGGCGAACACTGAAGCTTTCTTT
TRBJ2-3 . TRBV6-5 . CASSPNPNTDTQYF TGTGCCAGCAGCCCAAATCCTAACACAGATACGCAGTATTTT
TRBJ2-3 . TRBV3-1 once CASSQEGSPSTDTQYF TGTGCCAGCAGCCAAGAGGGGTCTCCTAGCACAGATACGCAGTATTTT
TRBJ2-1 . TRBV6-2/TRBV6-3 . CACSYYSVSYNEQFF TGTGCCTGCAGTTACTACAGTGTCTCCTACAATGAGCAGTTCTTC